The clone carrying this TCR beta chain has only a few counts. What it binds is not known. The data stem from a study of T-cell memory formation after mild COVID-19. Regarding the study as a whole: Clones from the second wave (peaking day 37) had unconfirmed SARS-CoV-2 specificity. Among contracting clones, CD4+ were mainly CM/EM and CD8+ enriched in EMRA. Researchers found some responding clones in pre-infection memory, a sign that cross-reactive memory joined. From day 15 to 85, contracting clones were balanced between CD4 and CD8, whereas later expanders leaned toward CD4+.

V was cut by 5 bases and J by 7 bases, with 9 bases left in between. The CDR3 loop spans 12 amino acids. Germline CDR1 MNHNY, CDR2 SVGAGI (reference sequence). Each CDR3 protein is one row after TCRdb ran MiXCR on the 5' RACE reads. In the table there are hundreds of thousands of distinct CDR3 sequences, 16% of which are singletons. Sequenced sample: PBMCs or a T cell subset sorted from them (not recorded which). The gene calls are TRBV6-6 and TRBJ2-1; maybe TRBD2 (6 bases). The source of this sequence is a man between 18 and 35 years old who had mild COVID-19 (a few samples of this study predate the infection). Cell type and time point are not known. CDR3 DNA sequence: TGTGCCAGCAGTATTGGGGGGAATGAGCAGTTCTTC. This gives the protein CASSIGGNEQFF.